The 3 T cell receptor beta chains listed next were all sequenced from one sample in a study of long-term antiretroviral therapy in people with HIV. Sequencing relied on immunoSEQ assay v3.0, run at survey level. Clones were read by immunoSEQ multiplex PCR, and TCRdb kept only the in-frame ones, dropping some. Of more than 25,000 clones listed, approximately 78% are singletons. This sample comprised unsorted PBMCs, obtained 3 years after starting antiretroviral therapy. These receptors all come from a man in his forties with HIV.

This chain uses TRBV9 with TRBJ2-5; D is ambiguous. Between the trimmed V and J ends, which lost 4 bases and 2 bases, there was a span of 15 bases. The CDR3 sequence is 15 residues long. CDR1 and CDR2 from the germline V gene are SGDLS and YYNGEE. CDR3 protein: CASSTWDTAQETQYF. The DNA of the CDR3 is TGTGCCAGCAGCACCTGGGATACAGCTCAAGAGACCCAGTACTTC.

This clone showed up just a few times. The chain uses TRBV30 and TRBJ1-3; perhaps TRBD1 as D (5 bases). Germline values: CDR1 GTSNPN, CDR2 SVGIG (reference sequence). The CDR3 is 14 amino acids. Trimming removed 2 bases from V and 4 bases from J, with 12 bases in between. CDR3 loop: CAWSRAGLGNTIYF. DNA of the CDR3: TGTGCCTGGAGTCGCGCGGGGCTGGGAAACACCATATATTTT.

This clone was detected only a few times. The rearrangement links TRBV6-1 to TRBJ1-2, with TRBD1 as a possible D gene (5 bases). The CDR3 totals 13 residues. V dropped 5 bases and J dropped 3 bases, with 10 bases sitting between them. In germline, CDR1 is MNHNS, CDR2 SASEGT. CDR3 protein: CASSMGDHYGYTF. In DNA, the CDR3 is TGTGCCAGCAGTATGGGGGATCACTATGGCTACACCTTC.